One and the same sample provided the 6 T cell receptor beta chains below, sequenced in a study of T cell repertoires in cytomegalovirus infection. No antigen has been assigned to these receptors. TCRdb analysed the reads with MiXCR anew, one entry per CDR3 protein. This table has roughly 280,000 distinct CDR3 sequences, 20% to 25% appearing once. Sequences were derived from cultured PBMCs, sampled from culture after CMV antigen stimulation. These receptors were obtained from a human donor in good health (CMV status not recorded). Some clones in this sample may be carry-over from other donors' samples.

DNA for the CDR3: TGCAGTGCCCGACCGACTGAGAACACCGGGGAGCTGTTTTTT. This encodes CSARPTENTGELFF. This chain connects TRBV20-1 to TRBJ2-2; D remains unclear. This CDR3 spans 14 amino acids. The V end was cut by 6 bases, the J end by 1 base, with 12 bases between. From germline, CDR1 is DFQATT and CDR2 SNEGSKA (reference sequence).

This clonotype was counted only a few times. DNA for the CDR3: TGTGCCAGCAGTTCCCTCTCGCTAGCGGTGAGCTCCTACGAGCAGTACGTC. Protein product: CASSSLSLAVSSYEQYV. V gene TRBV7-9 combines with J gene TRBJ2-7; 7 nucleotides agree with TRBD2. V was clipped by 6 bases and J by 0 bases; unmatched bases: 14. Germline V lookup: CDR1 SEHNR, CDR2 FQNEAQ (reference sequence). This CDR3 comprises 17 residues.

The V and J genes are TRBV4-2 and TRBJ2-4; the D call may be TRBD1 or TRBD2 (5 bases each). Trimming removed 3 bases at V and 0 bases at J, with 18 bases between. CDR1 LGHNA and CDR2 YNFKEQ come from the germline V gene. This CDR3 comprises 18 residues. CDR3 amino acids: CASSHGVGTELAKNIQYF. The CDR3 DNA is TGTGCCAGCAGCCATGGAGTCGGGACCGAACTAGCCAAAAACATTCAGTACTTC.

In this sample, this clonotype turned up many times. V usage is TRBV7-2 and J usage is TRBJ2-7; the D is unclear. The V gene's germline CDR1 is SGHTA and CDR2 FQGNSA. Trimming took off 4 bases at V and 6 bases at J, with 16 bases between the two ends. This CDR3 has 14 residues. The CDR3 DNA follows: TGTGCCAGCAGCTCGAGATCCTCTGGCGGCGAGCAGTACTTC. It codes for CASSSRSSGGEQYF. Using reference TRBV7-2 and TRBJ2-7 for the parts outside the CDR3, the full variable domain is GAGVSQSPSNKVTEKGKDVELRCDPISGHTALYWYRQSLGQGLEFLIYFQGNSAPDKSGLPSDRFSAERTGGSVSTLTIQRTQQEDSAVYLCASSSRSSGGEQYFGPGTRLTVT.

The sample holds one count of this clonotype. This rearrangement joins TRBV24-1 to TRBJ2-7; perhaps TRBD1 as D (5 bases). CDR1 KGHDR and CDR2 SFDVKD come from the germline V gene. Trimming pared 4 bases from V and 3 bases from J, leaving 9 bases between. The CDR3 is 13 amino acids. CDR3 nucleotide sequence: TGTGCCACCAGTGACCAGGGTGGCTACGAGCAGTACTTC. This translates into CATSDQGGYEQYF.

On this clonotype itself: Since a much larger clone is just one base distant, this may be a read error. The genes are TRBV7-2 and TRBJ1-6; possibly TRBD1 for D (5 bases). Germline CDR1 is SGHTA and CDR2 is FQGNSA. This CDR3 has 13 amino acids. The CDR3 sequence is CASRRANNSPPHF. CDR3 in DNA: TGTGCCAGCCGCAGGGCCAATAATTCACCCCCCCACTTT.